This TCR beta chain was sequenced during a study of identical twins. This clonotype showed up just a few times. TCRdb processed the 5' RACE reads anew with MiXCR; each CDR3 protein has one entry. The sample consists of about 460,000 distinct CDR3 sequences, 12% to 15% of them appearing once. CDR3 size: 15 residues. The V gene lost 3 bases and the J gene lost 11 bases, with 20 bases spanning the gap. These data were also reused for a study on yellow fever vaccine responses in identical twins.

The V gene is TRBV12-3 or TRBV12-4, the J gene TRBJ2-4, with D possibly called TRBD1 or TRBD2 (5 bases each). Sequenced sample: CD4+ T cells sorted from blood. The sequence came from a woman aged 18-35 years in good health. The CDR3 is CASSFVRGGLGVQYF. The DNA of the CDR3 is TGTGCCAGCAGTTTTGTCCGGGGCGGGTTAGGTGTTCAGTACTTC.